The clone carrying this T cell receptor (beta chain) appeared a few times. This entry belongs to a study of blood T cell repertoires in COVID-19. Study background: Acute and convalescent COVID-19 samples came from the United States, Italy and Spain.

TCRdb's table, derived via immunoSEQ multiplex PCR, lists solely in-frame clones and lacks some. The sample comprises roughly 18,000 clones, roughly 82% of which are singletons, and approximately 17% rests with the top ten. The source material was peripheral blood. The clonotype was recovered from a man in his 70s with COVID-19, enrolled during active disease.

In DNA, the CDR3 is TGTGCCAGCAGGGTGTTTAGTTCACCCCTCCACTTT. Residues: CASRVFSSPLHF. This sequence joins TRBV28 and TRBJ1-6; no clear D. This CDR3 spans 12 amino acids. V lost 6 bases, J lost 9 bases, and 9 bases lay in between. Germline assignment: CDR1 MDHEN and CDR2 SYDVKM.